This is a list of T cell receptor beta chains from one sample in a study of response to subunit inactivated influenza vaccine. TCRdb independently ran MiXCR on the RT-PCR reads; one entry per CDR3 protein. The table includes over 400,000 distinct CDR3 sequences, approximately 9.9% detected once. The sample in question was PBMCs from blood, obtained roughly 46 days after vaccination. These TCRs come from a man between 50 and 59 years old who received an inactivated influenza vaccine. Each CDR3 is given with its conserved first and last residue. Each record gives: V gene, J gene, D gene, clone size, CDR3 DNA, CDR3 protein. D genes are given only for firm matches. Rows give clone size only sometimes, using once, few, many, or a class for an expanded clone.

TRBV6-2/TRBV6-3	TRBJ2-1	.	.	TGTGCCACCCAGGGGACGGGAGTATCCTACAATGAGCAGTTCTTC	CATQGTGVSYNEQFF
TRBV15	TRBJ2-5	TRBD1	.	TGTGCCACCAGCAGACAGGGGGCAAGTGAGACCCAGTACTTC	CATSRQGASETQYF
TRBV29-1	TRBJ2-6	.	.	TGCAGCGTTACGACCGCGGGGGCCCCCGTCCTGACTTTC	CSVTTAGAPVLTF
TRBV12-3/TRBV12-4	TRBJ2-1	.	.	TGTGCCAGCAGTCCTTCGGCGGGTATCGAGAATGAGCAGTTCTTC	CASSPSAGIENEQFF
TRBV12-3/TRBV12-4	TRBJ1-6	.	many	TGTGCCAGCAGTTTGAGCTTCTTAGGTTCACCCCTCCACTTT	CASSLSFLGSPLHF
TRBV5-6	TRBJ2-1	.	.	TGTGCCAGCAGCACCAGGCTCGGGGAATGGGTTACCTACAATGAGCAGTTCTTC	CASSTRLGEWVTYNEQFF
TRBV7-2	TRBJ2-3	.	few	TGTGCCAGCAGCTCTCCGACGGGAAGCACAGATACGCAGTATTTT	CASSSPTGSTDTQYF
TRBV11-2	TRBJ2-4	.	.	TGTGCCAGCAGCTTAGTCCTGGACGTTTCTGCCAAAAACATTCAGTACTTC	CASSLVLDVSAKNIQYF
TRBV7-2	TRBJ2-7	.	few	TGTGCCAGCAGCTCCGGGGACGGCTCCTACGAGCAGTACTTC	CASSSGDGSYEQYF
TRBV29-1	TRBJ2-7	.	.	TGCAGCGTGGACGGAGTATCAAGCGAGCAGTACTTC	CSVDGVSSEQYF
TRBV5-6	TRBJ2-7	.	.	TGTGCCAGCAGCTTGGGGGACACCTACGAGCAGTACTTC	CASSLGDTYEQYF
TRBV9	TRBJ2-1	TRBD1	few	TGTGCCAGCAGCGTAGGGAAAAGGGACAGGGTCTACAATGAGCAGTTCTTC	CASSVGKRDRVYNEQFF
TRBV5-5	TRBJ1-6	TRBD1	many	TGTGCCAGCAGCTTAAAGCCAGGGGGCGGTTCACCCCTCCACTTT	CASSLKPGGGSPLHF
TRBV5-4	TRBJ2-1	TRBD2	.	TGTGCCAGCAGCTTGGTCCAAAGGGGACTAGCGGGATTTGGGACCTACAATGAGCAGTTCTTC	CASSLVQRGLAGFGTYNEQFF
TRBV20-1	TRBJ2-5	TRBD2	few	TGCAGTGCTAGAGTGGACGGGAGGGCCTCCGAGACCCAGTACTTC	CSARVDGRASETQYF
TRBV28	TRBJ1-1	.	many	TGTGCCAGCAGCCCTGGGATGTGGAGATTGAACACTGAAGCTTTCTTT	CASSPGMWRLNTEAFF
TRBV20-1	TRBJ2-3	TRBD2	few	TGCAGTGCTAGAAGACTAGCGGAAGTTGCAGATACGCAGTATTTT	CSARRLAEVADTQYF
TRBV7-8	TRBJ2-3	.	few	TGTGCCAGCAGCTGGGGCACTATAGGCACAGATACGCAGTATTTT	CASSWGTIGTDTQYF
TRBV24-1	TRBJ2-1	.	few	TGTGCCACCAGTGATTTATCCCACAATGAGCAGTTCTTC	CATSDLSHNEQFF
TRBV12-3/TRBV12-4	TRBJ1-2	.	few	TGTGCCAGCAGTTTAAACAGCCGATATGGCTACACCTTC	CASSLNSRYGYTF
TRBV5-1	TRBJ2-5	TRBD2	few	TGCGCCAGCAGCGTGGCGACTAGCGGCCAAGAGACCCAGTACTTC	CASSVATSGQETQYF
TRBV7-8	TRBJ2-1	TRBD2	few	TGTGCCAGCAGCTTAGTCGGGAGGGCCAGCAATGAGCAGTTCTTC	CASSLVGRASNEQFF
TRBV7-8	TRBJ2-3	.	.	TGTGCCAGTAGAGATCTTAGCACAGATACGCAGTATTTT	CASRDLSTDTQYF
TRBV19	TRBJ1-5	.	.	TGTGCCAGTACCTCAGCCGGGACGGCAAATCAGCCCCAGCATTTT	CASTSAGTANQPQHF
TRBV5-4	TRBJ2-4	.	few	TGTGCCAGCAGCGTAGGACATCGCGACATTCAGTACTTC	CASSVGHRDIQYF
TRBV20-1	TRBJ2-7	TRBD1	.	TGCAGTGCTAACGACAGGGTCTCCTACGAGCAGTACTTC	CSANDRVSYEQYF
TRBV7-2	TRBJ1-3	.	few	TGTGCCAGCAGCTTACACTCGGGGGGGGCGGCCGGAAACACCATATATTTT	CASSLHSGGAAGNTIYF
TRBV5-1	TRBJ1-2	.	.	TGCGCCAGCAGCCCCTCGGACAGTTATGGCTACACCTTC	CASSPSDSYGYTF
TRBV12-3/TRBV12-4	TRBJ2-7	.	many	TGTGCCAGCAGTTTAGCGGGCGCAGGGGCGGGGGAGCAGTACTTC	CASSLAGAGAGEQYF
TRBV7-2	TRBJ2-5	.	few	TGTGCCAGCAGCTTAGCTGTGTCCCGGGGGCGAGAGACCCAGTACTTC	CASSLAVSRGRETQYF
TRBV4-3	TRBJ2-7	.	.	TGCGCCAGCAGCCAAGGCCGGTTCTACGAGCAGTACTTC	CASSQGRFYEQYF
TRBV6-2/TRBV6-3	TRBJ1-2	TRBD1	few	TGTGCCAGCAGTTCCCTCCGGGACAGAATTCGGGGTAACTATGGCTACACCTTC	CASSSLRDRIRGNYGYTF
TRBV5-1	TRBJ2-1	TRBD1	.	TGCGCCAGCAGCTACAGGGGGCATGAGCAGTTCTTC	CASSYRGHEQFF
TRBV20-1	TRBJ2-4	.	.	TGCAGTGCTAGAGATGGACAGAAAAACATTCAGTACTTC	CSARDGQKNIQYF
TRBV5-1	TRBJ2-1	TRBD1	.	TGCGCCAGCAGCTTGGGGACAGGACACAATGAGCAGTTCTTC	CASSLGTGHNEQFF
TRBV11-1	TRBJ2-3	TRBD2	.	TGTGCCAGCAGCTTCGGACTAGCGGGGGGGCGGACAGATACGCAGTATTTT	CASSFGLAGGRTDTQYF
TRBV7-9	TRBJ1-2	.	.	TGTGCCAGCAGCACCCCCTCAATGGGTCTCTATGGCTACACCTTC	CASSTPSMGLYGYTF
TRBV29-1	TRBJ1-1	.	few	TGCAGCGGCCTGGGAGGGCAAACTGAAGCTTTCTTT	CSGLGGQTEAFF
TRBV10-3	TRBJ2-2	TRBD1	.	TGTGCCATCAGTGAGTCCGGACAGGGCGTCCAAGGGGAGCTGTTTTTT	CAISESGQGVQGELFF
TRBV4-3	TRBJ2-7	TRBD1	many	TGCGCCAGCAGCCAAGTTTGGGACAGCTCCTACGAGCAGTACTTC	CASSQVWDSSYEQYF
TRBV5-1	TRBJ2-5	.	many	TGCGCCAGCAGCTCGGGACAACAAGAGACCCAGTACTTC	CASSSGQQETQYF
TRBV20-1	TRBJ2-7	.	many	TGCAGTGCTAGAGATTTGGGGAGCTCCTACGAGCAGTACTTC	CSARDLGSSYEQYF
TRBV5-1	TRBJ1-2	.	.	TGCGCCAGCAGCTTGGGCGGACAGCAGAACTATGGCTACACCTTC	CASSLGGQQNYGYTF
TRBV12-3/TRBV12-4	TRBJ2-3	.	.	TGTGCCGGCAGCCGTGGGGGGTCGGATACGCAGTATTTT	CAGSRGGSDTQYF
TRBV6-2/TRBV6-3	TRBJ2-5	.	many	TGTGCCAGCAGTTACCCGGAGACCCAGTACTTC	CASSYPETQYF
TRBV24-1	TRBJ1-1	.	many	TGTGCCACCAGTGACCACACAGGACCCAGCACTGAAGCTTTCTTT	CATSDHTGPSTEAFF